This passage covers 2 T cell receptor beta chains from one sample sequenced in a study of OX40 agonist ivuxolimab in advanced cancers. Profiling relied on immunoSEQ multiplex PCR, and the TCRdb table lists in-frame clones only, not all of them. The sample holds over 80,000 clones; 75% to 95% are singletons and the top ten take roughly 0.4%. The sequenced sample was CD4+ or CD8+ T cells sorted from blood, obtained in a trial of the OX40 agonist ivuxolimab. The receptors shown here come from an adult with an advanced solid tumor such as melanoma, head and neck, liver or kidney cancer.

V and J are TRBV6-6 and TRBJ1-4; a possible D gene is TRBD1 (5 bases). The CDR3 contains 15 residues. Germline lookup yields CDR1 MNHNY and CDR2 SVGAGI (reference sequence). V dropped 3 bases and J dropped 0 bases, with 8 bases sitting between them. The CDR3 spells CASSYPTATNEKLFF. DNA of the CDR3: TGTGCCAGCAGTTATCCGACAGCAACTAATGAAAAACTGTTTTTT.

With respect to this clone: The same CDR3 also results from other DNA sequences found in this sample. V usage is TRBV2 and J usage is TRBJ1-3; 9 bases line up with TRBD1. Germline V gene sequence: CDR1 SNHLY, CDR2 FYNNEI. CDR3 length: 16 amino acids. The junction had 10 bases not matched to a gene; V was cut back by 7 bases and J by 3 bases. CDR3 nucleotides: TGTGCCAGCACCGGGGGGATGACAGGGGGTGGAAACACCATATATTTT. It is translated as CASTGGMTGGGNTIYF.